This T cell receptor (beta chain) was obtained from a study of blood T cell repertoires in COVID-19. The overall study: From the United States, Italy and Spain came samples of acute and convalescent COVID-19. T cells, B-cell-depleted T cells, or PBMCs supplied cDNA or gDNA.

Methods used by the authors: Nucleated cell number was recorded as an estimate derived from reference gene primer amplification. The method was immunoSEQ multiplex PCR; TCRdb's version includes in-frame clones alone and lacks a portion of them. The V and J calls and clone size come from that table; D and trimming were worked out from the DNA. Among roughly 150,000 clones listed, roughly 80% were seen once. Losses at the gene ends were 5 bases for V and 3 bases for J; bases not matched to a gene: 6. The germline V gene encodes CDR1 LNHDA and CDR2 SQIVND (reference sequence). This CDR3 comprises 14 residues.

V and J are TRBV19 and TRBJ2-5; TRBD1 aligns across 7 bases. The specimen was peripheral blood. The TCR was taken from a man aged 65 to 85 with active or convalescent COVID-19. CDR3 loop: CASSSGQRKETQYF. As DNA, the CDR3 is TGTGCCAGTAGTTCGGGACAGAGGAAAGAGACCCAGTACTTC.